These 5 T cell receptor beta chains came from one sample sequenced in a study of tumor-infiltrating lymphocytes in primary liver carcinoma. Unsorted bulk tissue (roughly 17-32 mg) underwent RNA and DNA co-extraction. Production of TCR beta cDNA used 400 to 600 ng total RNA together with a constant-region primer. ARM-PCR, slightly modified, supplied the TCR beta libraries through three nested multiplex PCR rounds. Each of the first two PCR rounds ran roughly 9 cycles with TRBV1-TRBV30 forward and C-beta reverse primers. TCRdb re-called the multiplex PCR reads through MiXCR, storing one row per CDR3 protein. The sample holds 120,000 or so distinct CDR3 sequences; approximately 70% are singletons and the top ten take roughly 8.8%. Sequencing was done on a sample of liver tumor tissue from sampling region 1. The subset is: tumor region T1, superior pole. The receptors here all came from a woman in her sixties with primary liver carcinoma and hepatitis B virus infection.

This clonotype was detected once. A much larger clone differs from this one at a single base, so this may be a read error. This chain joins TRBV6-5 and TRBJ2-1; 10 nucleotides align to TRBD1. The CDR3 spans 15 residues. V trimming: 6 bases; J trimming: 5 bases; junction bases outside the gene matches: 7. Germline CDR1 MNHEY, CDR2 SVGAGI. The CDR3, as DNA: TGTGCCAGCAGCTTGGGACAGGGGTGTAACAATGAGCAGTTCTTC. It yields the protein CASSLGQGCNNEQFF.

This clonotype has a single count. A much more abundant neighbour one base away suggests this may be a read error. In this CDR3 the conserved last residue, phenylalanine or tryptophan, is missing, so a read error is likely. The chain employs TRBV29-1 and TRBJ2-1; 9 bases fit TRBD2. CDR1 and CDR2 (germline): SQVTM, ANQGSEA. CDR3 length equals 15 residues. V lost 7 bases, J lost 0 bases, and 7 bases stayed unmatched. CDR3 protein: CSASGTPSSYNEQFL. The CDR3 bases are TGCAGCGCTAGCGGGACGCCTAGCTCCTACAATGAGCAGTTCTTA.

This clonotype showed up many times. Written as DNA, the CDR3 is TGTGCCAGCAGCTTCTTTGACGGTCGCACAGATACGCAGTATTTT. The encoded protein is CASSFFDGRTDTQYF. The V call is TRBV5-6, the J call TRBJ2-3; D is uncertain. The CDR3 sequence is 15 residues long. Germline-derived CDR1 and CDR2 are SGHDT and YYEEEE. Trimming shortened V by 2 bases and J by 1 base, and 11 bases separated the two germline ends.

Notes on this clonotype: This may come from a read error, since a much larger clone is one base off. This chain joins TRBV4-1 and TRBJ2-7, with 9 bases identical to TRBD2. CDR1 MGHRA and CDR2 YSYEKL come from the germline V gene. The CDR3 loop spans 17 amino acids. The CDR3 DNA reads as TGCGCCAGCAGCCAAGATAGAAGGCTAGCGGGGTCCTACGAGCAGTGCTTC. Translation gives CASSQDRRLAGSYEQCF.

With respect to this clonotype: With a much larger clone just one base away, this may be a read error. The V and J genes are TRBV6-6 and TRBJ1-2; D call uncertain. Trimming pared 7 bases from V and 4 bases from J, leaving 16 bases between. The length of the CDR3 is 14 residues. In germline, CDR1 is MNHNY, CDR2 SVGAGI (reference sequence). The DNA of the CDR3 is TGTGCCAGCAACCACTTTCTCTCAGCCTATGGCTACACCTTC. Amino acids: CASNHFLSAYGYTF.